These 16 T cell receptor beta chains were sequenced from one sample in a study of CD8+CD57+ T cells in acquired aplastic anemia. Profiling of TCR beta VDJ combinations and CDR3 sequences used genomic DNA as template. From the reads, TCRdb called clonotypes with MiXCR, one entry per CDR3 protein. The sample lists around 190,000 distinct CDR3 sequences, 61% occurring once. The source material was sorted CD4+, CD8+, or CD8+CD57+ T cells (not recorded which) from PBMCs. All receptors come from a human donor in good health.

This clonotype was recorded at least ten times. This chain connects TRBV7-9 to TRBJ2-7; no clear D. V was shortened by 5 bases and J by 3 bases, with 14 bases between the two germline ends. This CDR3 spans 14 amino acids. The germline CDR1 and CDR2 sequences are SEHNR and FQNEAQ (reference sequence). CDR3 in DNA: TGTGCCAGCAGCCCCCCGGTTAGCTTCTACGAGCAGTACTTC. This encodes CASSPPVSFYEQYF.

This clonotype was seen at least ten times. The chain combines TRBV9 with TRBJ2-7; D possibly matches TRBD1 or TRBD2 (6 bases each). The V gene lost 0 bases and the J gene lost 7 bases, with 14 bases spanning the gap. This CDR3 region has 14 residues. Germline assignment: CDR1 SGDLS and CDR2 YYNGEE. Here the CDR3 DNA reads TGTGCCAGCAGCGTAGGAGGGGGGCTGGGGGAGCAGTACTTC. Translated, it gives CASSVGGGLGEQYF. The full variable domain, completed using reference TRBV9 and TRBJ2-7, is DSGVTQTPKHLITATGQRVTLRCSPRSGDLSVYWYQQSLDQGLQFLIQYYNGEERAKGNILERFSAQQFPDLHSELNLSSLELGDSALYFCASSVGGGLGEQYFGPGTRLTVT.

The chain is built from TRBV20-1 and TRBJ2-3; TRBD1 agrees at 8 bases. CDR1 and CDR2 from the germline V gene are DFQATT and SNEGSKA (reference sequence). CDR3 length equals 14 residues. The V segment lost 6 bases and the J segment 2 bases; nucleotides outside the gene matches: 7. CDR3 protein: CSALQQGATDTQYF. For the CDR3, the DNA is TGCAGTGCACTTCAGCAGGGGGCCACAGATACGCAGTATTTT.

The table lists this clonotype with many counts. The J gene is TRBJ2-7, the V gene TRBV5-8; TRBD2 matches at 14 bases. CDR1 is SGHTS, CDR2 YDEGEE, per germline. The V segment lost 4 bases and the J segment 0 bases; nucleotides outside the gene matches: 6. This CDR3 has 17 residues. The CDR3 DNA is TGTGCCAGCAGCGGGACTAGCGGGAGCCAAACCTCCTACGAGCAGTACTTC. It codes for CASSGTSGSQTSYEQYF.

CDR3 sequence (DNA): TGTGCCAGTACCTTGACAGGGGAAGGCTACAATGAGCAGTATTTT. Amino acid sequence: CASTLTGEGYNEQYF. V is TRBV19 and J is TRBJ2-3; TRBD1 matches at 8 bases. The CDR3 runs 15 residues. The J segment lost 11 bases and the V segment lost 7 bases, leaving 17 bases of the junction unmatched. The germline CDR1 and CDR2 sequences are LNHDA and SQIVND (reference sequence).

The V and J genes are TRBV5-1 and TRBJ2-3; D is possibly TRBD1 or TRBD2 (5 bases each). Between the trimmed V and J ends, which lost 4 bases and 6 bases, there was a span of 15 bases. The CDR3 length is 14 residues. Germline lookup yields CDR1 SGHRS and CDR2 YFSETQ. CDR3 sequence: CASSVGVARDTQYF. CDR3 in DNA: TGCGCCAGCAGCGTAGGGGTAGCGAGGGATACGCAGTATTTT.

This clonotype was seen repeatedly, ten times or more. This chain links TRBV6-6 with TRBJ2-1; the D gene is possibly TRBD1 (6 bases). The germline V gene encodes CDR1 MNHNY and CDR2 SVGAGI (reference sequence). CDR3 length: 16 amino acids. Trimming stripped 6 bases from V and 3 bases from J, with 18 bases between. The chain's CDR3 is CASRSIRDTIYNEQFF. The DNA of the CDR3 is TGTGCCAGCAGAAGTATCCGGGACACGATCTACAATGAGCAGTTCTTC.

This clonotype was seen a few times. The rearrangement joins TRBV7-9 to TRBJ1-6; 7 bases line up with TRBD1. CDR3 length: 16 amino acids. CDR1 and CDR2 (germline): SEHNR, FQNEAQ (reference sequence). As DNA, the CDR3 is TGTGTCATACACGTAGAGGGACAGAATTATAATTCACCCCTCCACTTT. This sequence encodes CVIHVEGQNYNSPLHF. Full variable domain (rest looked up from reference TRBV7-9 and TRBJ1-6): DTGVSQNPRHKITKRGQNVTFRCDPISEHNRLYWYRQTLGQGPEFLTYFQNEAQLEKSRLLSDRFSAERPKGSFSTLEIQRTEQGDSAMYLCVIHVEGQNYNSPLHFGNGTRLTVT.

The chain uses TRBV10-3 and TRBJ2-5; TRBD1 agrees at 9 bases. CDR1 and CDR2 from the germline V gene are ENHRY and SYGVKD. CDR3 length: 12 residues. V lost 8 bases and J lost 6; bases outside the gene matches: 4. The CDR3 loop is CAIRDREQTQYF. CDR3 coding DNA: TGTGCCATCCGGGACAGGGAACAGACCCAGTACTTC.

The CDR3 loop reads CASSYGVSGYEQYF. In nucleotides, the CDR3 is TGTGCCAGCAGTTATGGAGTTAGTGGTTACGAGCAGTACTTC. The chain carries TRBV6-2 or TRBV6-3 and TRBJ2-7; no clear D. The CDR3 spans 14 residues. Per germline, CDR1 MNHEY and CDR2 SVGEGT. V was shortened by 3 bases and J by 4 bases, with 13 bases between the two germline ends.

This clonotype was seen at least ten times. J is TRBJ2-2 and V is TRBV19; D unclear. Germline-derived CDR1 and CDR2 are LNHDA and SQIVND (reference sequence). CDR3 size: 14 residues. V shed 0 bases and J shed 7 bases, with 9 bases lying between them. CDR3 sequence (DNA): TGTGCCAGTAGTATAGATATCGGCGGCGGGGAGCTGTTTTTT. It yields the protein CASSIDIGGGELFF.

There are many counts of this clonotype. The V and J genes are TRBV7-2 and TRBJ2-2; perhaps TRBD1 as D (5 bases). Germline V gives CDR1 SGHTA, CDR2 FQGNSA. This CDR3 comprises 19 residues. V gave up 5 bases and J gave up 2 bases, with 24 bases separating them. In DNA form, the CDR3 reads TGTGCCAGCAGCCTCCGACAGATCGACAGTTGGGAAAACACCGGGGAGCTGTTTTTT. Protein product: CASSLRQIDSWENTGELFF.

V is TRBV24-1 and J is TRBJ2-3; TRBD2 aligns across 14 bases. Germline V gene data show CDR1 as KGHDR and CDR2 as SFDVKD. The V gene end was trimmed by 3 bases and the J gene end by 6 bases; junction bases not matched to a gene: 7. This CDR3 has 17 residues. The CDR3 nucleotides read TGTGCCACCAGTGATCTCGGACTAGCGGGAGGACCCGATACGCAGTATTTT. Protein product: CATSDLGLAGGPDTQYF.

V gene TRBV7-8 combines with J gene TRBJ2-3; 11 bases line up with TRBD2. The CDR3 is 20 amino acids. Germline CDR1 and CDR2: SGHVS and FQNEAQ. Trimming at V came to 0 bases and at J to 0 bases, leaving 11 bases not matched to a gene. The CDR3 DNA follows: TGTGCCAGCAGCTTAGCATCCGCTAGCGGGGGGACGATAAGCACAGATACGCAGTATTTT. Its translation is CASSLASASGGTISTDTQYF.

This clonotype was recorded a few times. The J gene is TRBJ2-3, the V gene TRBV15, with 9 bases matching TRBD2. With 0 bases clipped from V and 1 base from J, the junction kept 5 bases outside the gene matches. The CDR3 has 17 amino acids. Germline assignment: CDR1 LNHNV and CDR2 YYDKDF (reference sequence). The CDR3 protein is CATSREWRGGRTDTQYF. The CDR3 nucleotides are TGTGCCACCAGCAGAGAGTGGCGGGGGGGCCGCACAGATACGCAGTATTTT.

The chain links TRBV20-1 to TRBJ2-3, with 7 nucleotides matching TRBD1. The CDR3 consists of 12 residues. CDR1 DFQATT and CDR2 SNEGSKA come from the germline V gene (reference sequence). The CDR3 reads CSRQGTADTQYF. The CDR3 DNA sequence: TGCAGCCGACAGGGAACGGCAGATACGCAGTATTTT.